This T cell receptor beta chain was obtained from a study of kidney transplant recipient with SARS-CoV-2 infection. TCRdb processed the reads anew with MiXCR; each CDR3 protein has one entry. The table has approximately 240,000 distinct CDR3 sequences, less than 35% seen once; the top ten hold roughly 7%. The CDR3 covers 15 residues. V was cut by 2 bases and J by 2 bases, with 10 bases left in between. The V gene's germline CDR1 is MNHNS and CDR2 SASEGT. This clonotype has at least ten counts. This sample comprised a blood sample, obtained at baseline and on day 111 from a kidney transplant recipient. This TCR was sampled from a male patient aged 30 to 39 who had COVID-19 and was a kidney transplant recipient. The T cells may partly be graft donor cells. This chain connects TRBV6-1 to TRBJ1-3, with a weak D call TRBD1 (5 bases). The CDR3 DNA is TGTGCCAGCAGTGAAAATAGGGGCACTGGAAACACCATATATTTT. Protein sequence: CASSENRGTGNTIYF.